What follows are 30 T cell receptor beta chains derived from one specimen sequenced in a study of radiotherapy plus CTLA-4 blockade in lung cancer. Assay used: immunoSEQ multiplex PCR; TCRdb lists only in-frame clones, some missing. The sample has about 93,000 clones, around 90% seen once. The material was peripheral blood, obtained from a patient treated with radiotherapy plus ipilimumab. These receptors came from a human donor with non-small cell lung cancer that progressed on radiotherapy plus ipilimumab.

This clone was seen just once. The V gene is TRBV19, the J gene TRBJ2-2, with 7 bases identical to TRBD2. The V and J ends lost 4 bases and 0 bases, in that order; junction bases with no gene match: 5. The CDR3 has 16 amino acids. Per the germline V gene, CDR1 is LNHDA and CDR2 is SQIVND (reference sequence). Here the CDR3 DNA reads TGTGCCAGTAGTAGATTAGCGGGTGCGAACACCGGGGAGCTGTTTTTT. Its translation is CASSRLAGANTGELFF.

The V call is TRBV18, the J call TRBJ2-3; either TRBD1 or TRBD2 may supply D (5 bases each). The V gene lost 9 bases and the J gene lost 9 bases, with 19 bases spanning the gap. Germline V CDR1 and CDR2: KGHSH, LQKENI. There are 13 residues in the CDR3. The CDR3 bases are TGTGCCAGTTCTCCTGTCGGGACCGGGACGCAGTATTTT. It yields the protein CASSPVGTGTQYF. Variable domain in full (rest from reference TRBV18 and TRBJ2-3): NAGVMQNPRHLVRRRGQEARLRCSPMKGHSHVYWYRQLPEEGLKFMVYLQKENIIDESGMPKERFSAEFPKEGPSILRIQQVVRGDSAAYFCASSPVGTGTQYFGPGTRLTVL.

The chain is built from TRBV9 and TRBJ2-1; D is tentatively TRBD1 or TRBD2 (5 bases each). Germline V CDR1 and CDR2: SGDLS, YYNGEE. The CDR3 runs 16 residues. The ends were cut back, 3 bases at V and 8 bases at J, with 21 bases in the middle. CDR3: CASSESWGRRSYEQFF. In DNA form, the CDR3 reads TGTGCCAGCAGCGAGAGCTGGGGCCGGAGGTCCTATGAGCAGTTCTTC.

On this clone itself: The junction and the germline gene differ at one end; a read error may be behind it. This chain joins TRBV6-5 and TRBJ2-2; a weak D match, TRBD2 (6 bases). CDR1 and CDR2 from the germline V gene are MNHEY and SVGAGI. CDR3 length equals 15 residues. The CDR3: CASSLAVQGTGELLF. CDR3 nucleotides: TGTGCCAGCAGTTTAGCGGTACAAGGGACCGGGGAGCTGCTTTTT.

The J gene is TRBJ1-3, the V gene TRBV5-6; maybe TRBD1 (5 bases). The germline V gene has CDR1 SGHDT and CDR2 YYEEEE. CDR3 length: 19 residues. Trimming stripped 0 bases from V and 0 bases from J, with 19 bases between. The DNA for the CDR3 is TGTGCCAGCAGCTTGGGGACACTGGGACGATTAAGCTCTGGAAACACCATATATTTT. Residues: CASSLGTLGRLSSGNTIYF. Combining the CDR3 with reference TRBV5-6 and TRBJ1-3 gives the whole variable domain DAGVTQSPTHLIKTRGQQVTLRCSPKSGHDTVSWYQQALGQGPQFIFQYYEEEERQRGNFPDRFSGHQFPNYSSELNVNALLLGDSALYLCASSLGTLGRLSSGNTIYFGEGSWLTVV.

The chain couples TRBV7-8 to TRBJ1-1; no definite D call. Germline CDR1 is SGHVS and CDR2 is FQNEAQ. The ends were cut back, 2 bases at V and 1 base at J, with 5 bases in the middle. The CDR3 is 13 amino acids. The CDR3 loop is CASSLKANTEAFF. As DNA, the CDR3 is TGTGCCAGCAGCTTAAAAGCGAACACTGAAGCTTTCTTT.

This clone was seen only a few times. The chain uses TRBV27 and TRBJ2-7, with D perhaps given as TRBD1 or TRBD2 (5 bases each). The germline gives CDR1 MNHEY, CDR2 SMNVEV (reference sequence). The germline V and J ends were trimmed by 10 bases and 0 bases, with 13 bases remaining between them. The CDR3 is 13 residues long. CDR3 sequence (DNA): TGTGCCATATCACGGGACGCCTCCTACGAGCAGTACTTC. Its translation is CAISRDASYEQYF.

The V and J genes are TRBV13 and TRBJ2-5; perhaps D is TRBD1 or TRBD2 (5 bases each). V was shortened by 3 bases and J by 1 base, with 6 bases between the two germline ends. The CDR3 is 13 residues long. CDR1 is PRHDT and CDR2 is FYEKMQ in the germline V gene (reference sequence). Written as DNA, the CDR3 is TGTGCCAGCAGCTTCGGGACCCAAGAGACCCAGTACTTC. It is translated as CASSFGTQETQYF.

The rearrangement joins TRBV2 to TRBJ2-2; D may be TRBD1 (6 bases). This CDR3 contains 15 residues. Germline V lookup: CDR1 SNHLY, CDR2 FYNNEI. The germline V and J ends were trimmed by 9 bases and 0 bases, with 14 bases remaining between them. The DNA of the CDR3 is TGTGCCAGTTTCCGTGGACAGTCGAACACCGGGGAGCTGTTTTTT. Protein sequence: CASFRGQSNTGELFF.

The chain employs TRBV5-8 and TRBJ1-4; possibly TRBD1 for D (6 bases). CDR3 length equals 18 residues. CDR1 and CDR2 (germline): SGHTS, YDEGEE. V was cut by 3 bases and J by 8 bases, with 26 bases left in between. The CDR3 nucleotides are TGTGCCAGCAGCTCATCATTGGGGGCCCAGACTAGTTTCGAAAAACTGTTTTTT. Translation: CASSSSLGAQTSFEKLFF.

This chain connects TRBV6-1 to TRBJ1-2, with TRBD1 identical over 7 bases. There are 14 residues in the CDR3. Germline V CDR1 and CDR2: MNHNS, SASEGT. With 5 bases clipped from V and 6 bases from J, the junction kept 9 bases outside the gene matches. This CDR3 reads CASSSYRGSNGYTF. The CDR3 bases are TGTGCCAGCAGTTCCTACAGGGGTTCGAATGGCTACACCTTC.

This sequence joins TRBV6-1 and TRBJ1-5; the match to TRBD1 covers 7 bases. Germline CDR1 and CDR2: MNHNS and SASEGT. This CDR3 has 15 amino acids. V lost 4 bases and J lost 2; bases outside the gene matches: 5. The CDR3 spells CASSVSRGGNQPQHF. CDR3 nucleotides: TGTGCCAGCAGTGTAAGCAGGGGGGGCAATCAGCCCCAGCATTTT.

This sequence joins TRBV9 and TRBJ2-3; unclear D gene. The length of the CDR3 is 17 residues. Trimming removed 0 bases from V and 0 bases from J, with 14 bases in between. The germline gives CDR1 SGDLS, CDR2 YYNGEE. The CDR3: CASSVGHLVPSTDTQYF. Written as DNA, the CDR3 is TGTGCCAGCAGCGTAGGACACCTTGTACCTAGCACAGATACGCAGTATTTT.

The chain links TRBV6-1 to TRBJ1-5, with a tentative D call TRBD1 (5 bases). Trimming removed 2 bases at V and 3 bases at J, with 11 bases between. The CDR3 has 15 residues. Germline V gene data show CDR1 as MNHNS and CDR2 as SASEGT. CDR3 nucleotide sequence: TGTGCCAGCAGTGAAAACAGGCCTTACAATCAGCCCCAGCATTTT. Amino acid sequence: CASSENRPYNQPQHF.

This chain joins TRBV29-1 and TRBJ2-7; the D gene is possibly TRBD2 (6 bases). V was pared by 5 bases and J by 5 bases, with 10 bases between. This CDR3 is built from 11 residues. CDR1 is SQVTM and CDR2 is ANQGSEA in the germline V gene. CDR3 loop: CSVLGTDEQYF. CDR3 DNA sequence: TGCAGCGTTTTGGGGACTGACGAGCAGTACTTC.

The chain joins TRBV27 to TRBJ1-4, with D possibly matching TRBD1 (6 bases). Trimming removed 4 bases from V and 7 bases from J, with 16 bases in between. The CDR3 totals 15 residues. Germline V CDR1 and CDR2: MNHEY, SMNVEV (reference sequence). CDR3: CASSSQGSGGEKLFF. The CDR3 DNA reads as TGTGCCAGCAGTTCCCAGGGGTCGGGCGGTGAAAAACTGTTTTTT. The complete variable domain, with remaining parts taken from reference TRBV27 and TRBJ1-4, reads EAQVTQNPRYLITVTGKKLTVTCSQNMNHEYMSWYRQDPGLGLRQIYYSMNVEVTDKGDVPEGYKVSRKEKRNFPLILESPSPNQTSLYFCASSSQGSGGEKLFFGSGTQLSVL.

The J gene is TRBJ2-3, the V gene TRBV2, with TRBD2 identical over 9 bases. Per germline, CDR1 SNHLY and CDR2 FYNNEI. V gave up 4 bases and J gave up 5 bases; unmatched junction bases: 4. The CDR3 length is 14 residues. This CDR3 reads CASSGVSGRDTQYF. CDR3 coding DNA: TGTGCCAGCAGTGGGGTTAGCGGGAGAGATACGCAGTATTTT.

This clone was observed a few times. Here the CDR3 DNA reads TGTGCCAGCAGTGAAATGAGGGGATGGGAAGCTTTCTTT. This codes for CASSEMRGWEAFF. This chain joins TRBV2 and TRBJ1-1; a weak D match, TRBD1 (5 bases). The V end lost 2 bases, the J end lost 8 bases, and 12 bases lay between the germline ends. CDR3 length: 13 residues. Germline assignment: CDR1 SNHLY and CDR2 FYNNEI.

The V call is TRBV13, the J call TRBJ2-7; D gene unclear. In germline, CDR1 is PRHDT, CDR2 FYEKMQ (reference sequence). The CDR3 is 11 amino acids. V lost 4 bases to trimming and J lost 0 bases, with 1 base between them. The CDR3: CASSSSYEQYF. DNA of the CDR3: TGTGCCAGCAGCTCCTCCTACGAGCAGTACTTC.

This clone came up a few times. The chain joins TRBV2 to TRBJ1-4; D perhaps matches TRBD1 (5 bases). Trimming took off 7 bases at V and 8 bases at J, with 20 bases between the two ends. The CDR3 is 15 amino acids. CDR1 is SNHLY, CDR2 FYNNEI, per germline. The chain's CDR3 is CASNDWAGPEEKLFF. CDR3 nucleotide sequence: TGTGCCAGCAACGACTGGGCAGGGCCTGAGGAAAAACTGTTTTTT.

CDR3 sequence (DNA): TGTGCCAGCAGTCGGACTGAGGCCGGGGAGCTGTTTTTT. Its protein is CASSRTEAGELFF. V is TRBV2 and J is TRBJ2-2, with D tentatively TRBD2 (5 bases). This CDR3 spans 13 amino acids. V lost 5 bases to trimming and J lost 6 bases, with 10 bases between them. The V gene's germline CDR1 is SNHLY and CDR2 FYNNEI.

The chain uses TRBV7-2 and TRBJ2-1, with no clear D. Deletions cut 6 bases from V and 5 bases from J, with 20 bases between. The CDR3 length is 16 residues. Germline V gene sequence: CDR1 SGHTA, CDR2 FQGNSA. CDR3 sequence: CASSSGRVYSHNEQFF. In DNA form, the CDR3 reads TGTGCCAGCAGTTCCGGCCGGGTCTATTCTCACAATGAGCAGTTCTTC.

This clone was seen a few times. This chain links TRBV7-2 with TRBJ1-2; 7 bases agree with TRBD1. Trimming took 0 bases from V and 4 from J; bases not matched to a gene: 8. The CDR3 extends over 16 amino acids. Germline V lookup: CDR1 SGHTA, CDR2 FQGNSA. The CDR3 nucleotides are TGTGCCAGCAGCTTAGCGGGGACGGGACAGTTCTATGGCTACACCTTC. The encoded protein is CASSLAGTGQFYGYTF. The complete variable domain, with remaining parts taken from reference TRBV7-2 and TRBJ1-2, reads GAGVSQSPSNKVTEKGKDVELRCDPISGHTALYWYRQSLGQGLEFLIYFQGNSAPDKSGLPSDRFSAERTGGSVSTLTIQRTQQEDSAVYLCASSLAGTGQFYGYTFGSGTRLTVV.

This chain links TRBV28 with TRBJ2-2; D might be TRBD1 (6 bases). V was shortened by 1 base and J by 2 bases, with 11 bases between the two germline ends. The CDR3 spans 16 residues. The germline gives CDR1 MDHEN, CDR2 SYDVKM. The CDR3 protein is CASSLSARGNTGELFF. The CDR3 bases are TGTGCCAGCAGTTTATCGGCCAGGGGCAACACCGGGGAGCTGTTTTTT. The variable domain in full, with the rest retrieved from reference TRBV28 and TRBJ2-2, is DVKVTQSSRYLVKRTGEKVFLECVQDMDHENMFWYRQDPGLGLRLIYFSYDVKMKEKGDIPEGYSVSREKKERFSLILESASTNQTSMYLCASSLSARGNTGELFFGEGSRLTVL.

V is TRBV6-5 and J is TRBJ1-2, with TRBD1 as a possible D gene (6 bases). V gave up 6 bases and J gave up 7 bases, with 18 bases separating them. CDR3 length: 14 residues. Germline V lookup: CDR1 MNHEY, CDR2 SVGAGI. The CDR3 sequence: CASSQSGGRFGYTF. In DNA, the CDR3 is TGTGCCAGCAGCCAGAGCGGGGGGCGTTTTGGCTACACCTTC.

CDR3 nucleotide sequence: TGTGCCAGCAGTTCCTCAGACAGGTTCTATGGCTACACCTTC. Translating gives CASSSSDRFYGYTF. The chain has TRBV6-6 and TRBJ1-2; perhaps TRBD1 as D (6 bases). The CDR3 is 14 residues long. V was trimmed by 4 bases and J by 4 bases, leaving 13 bases between them. CDR1 is MNHNY and CDR2 is SVGAGI in the germline V gene (reference sequence).

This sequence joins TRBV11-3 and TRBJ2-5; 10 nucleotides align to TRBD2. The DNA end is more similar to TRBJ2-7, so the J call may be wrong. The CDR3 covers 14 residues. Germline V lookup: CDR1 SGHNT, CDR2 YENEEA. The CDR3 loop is CASSTTSGRIEQYF. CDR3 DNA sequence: TGTGCCAGCAGCACGACTAGCGGGCGAATCGAGCAGTACTTC.

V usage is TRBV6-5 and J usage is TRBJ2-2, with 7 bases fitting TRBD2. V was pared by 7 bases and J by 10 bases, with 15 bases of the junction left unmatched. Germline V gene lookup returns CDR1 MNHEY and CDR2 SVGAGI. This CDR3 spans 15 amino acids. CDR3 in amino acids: CASTMTSGNGVELFF. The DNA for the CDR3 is TGTGCCAGCACCATGACCAGCGGGAACGGCGTGGAGCTGTTTTTT.

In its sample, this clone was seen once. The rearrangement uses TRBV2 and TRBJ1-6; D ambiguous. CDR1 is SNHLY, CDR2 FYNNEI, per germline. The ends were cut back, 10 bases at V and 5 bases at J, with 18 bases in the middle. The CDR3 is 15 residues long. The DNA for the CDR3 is TGTGCCACCCAGGCCCTGGCAAGCGATAATTCACCCCTCCACTTT. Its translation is CATQALASDNSPLHF.

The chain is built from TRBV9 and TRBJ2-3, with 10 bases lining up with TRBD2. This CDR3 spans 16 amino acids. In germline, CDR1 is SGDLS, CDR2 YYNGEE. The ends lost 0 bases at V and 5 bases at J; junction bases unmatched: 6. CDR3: CASSVVSGRAVDTQYF. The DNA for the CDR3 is TGTGCCAGCAGCGTAGTAAGCGGGAGGGCGGTAGATACGCAGTATTTT.